These T cell receptor beta chains were read from a single sample in a study of CD8 T cells in ankylosing spondylitis. TCRdb reanalysed the 5' RACE reads using MiXCR and keeps one entry per CDR3 protein. The sample holds about 700,000 distinct CDR3 sequences, roughly 19% seen once. Sequencing used blood, either unsorted or a sorted T cell fraction (not recorded which). The receptor set was obtained from a male donor with ankylosing spondylitis. Each CDR3 is given with its conserved first and last residue.

>TRBV7-2|TRBJ2-5
CASSPAGGLVETQYF
>TRBV12-3/TRBV12-4|TRBJ2-5
CASSANRGQETQYF
>TRBV6-5|TRBJ2-3
CASSYLASGKVTDTQYF
>TRBV6-1|TRBJ1-5
CASSRGQGGQPQHF
>TRBV7-9|TRBJ2-2
CASSLLDTGELFF
>TRBV9|TRBJ1-5
CASSVQGGDQPQHF
>TRBV18|TRBJ1-1
CASSNTRTGLMNTEAFF
>TRBV7-9|TRBJ2-7
CASSFSAGGPGEQYF
>TRBV2|TRBJ1-5
CASSEGQGYGNQPQHF
>TRBV6-1|TRBJ1-1
CASSVFTGNTEAFF
>TRBV7-8|TRBJ2-2
CASSLGVTGWGTGELFF
>TRBV5-1|TRBJ2-2
CASSADENRITGELFF
>TRBV12-3/TRBV12-4|TRBJ1-2
CASSSLQVPSGYTF
>TRBV12-3/TRBV12-4|TRBJ1-3
CASSRVGNTIYF
>TRBV11-2|TRBJ2-7
CASSEWTAYEQYF
>TRBV5-1|TRBJ2-5
CASSPGGGRGETQYF
>TRBV27|TRBJ2-1
CASSPPGKREGNEQFF
>TRBV5-1|TRBJ2-3
CASNPIAGPTTDTQYF
>TRBV7-8|TRBJ1-2
CASSRGQGGGYGYTF
>TRBV6-1|TRBJ1-2
CASSVGTGFYGYTF
>TRBV10-3|TRBJ2-1
CAISELRNEQFF
>TRBV20-1|TRBJ2-3
CSARQGANTDTQYF
>TRBV11-3|TRBJ2-3
CASSSRDASHTQYF
>TRBV4-1|TRBJ2-7
CASSLLSGTAYEQYF
>TRBV6-2/TRBV6-3|TRBJ2-2
CASSYSIGVGGKGHTGELFF
>TRBV4-1|TRBJ2-3
CASSQRLQGQGAVYGTDTQYF
>TRBV20-1|TRBJ2-1
CSARAQGMISYNEQFF
>TRBV5-1|TRBJ2-7
CASSWAGTGAEQYF
>TRBV12-3/TRBV12-4|TRBJ2-7
CASSTGRYEQYF
>TRBV5-1|TRBJ2-1
CASSLVLNNEQFF
>TRBV6-1|TRBJ2-2
CASRSGQVNTGELFF
>TRBV20-1|TRBJ2-5
CSATPGLGGETQYF
>TRBV6-1|TRBJ1-4
CASGGEGAGEKLFF
>TRBV12-3/TRBV12-4|TRBJ2-1
CASSPGLAPSSYNEQFF
>TRBV12-3/TRBV12-4|TRBJ2-7
CASSPNFKRYEQYF
>TRBV29-1|TRBJ1-2
CSVVGQGVNGYTF
>TRBV5-5|TRBJ1-6
CASSLEGRVNSPLHF
>TRBV11-1|TRBJ1-1
CASSPGQGAAIMNTEAFF
>TRBV6-6|TRBJ2-2
CASSSSAGELFF
>TRBV20-1|TRBJ2-7
CSARARDRGNYEQYF
>TRBV6-4|TRBJ1-1
CASGPRARDTEAFF
>TRBV5-1|TRBJ2-7
CASSPQASTYEQYF
>TRBV20-1|TRBJ2-2
CSAEGLVNTGELFF
>TRBV5-1|TRBJ2-3
CASSLGPGKDTQYF
>TRBV7-2|TRBJ2-5
CASSWQGFETQYF
>TRBV29-1|TRBJ2-7
CSVVGQGYEQYF
>TRBV6-5|TRBJ1-2
CASSYSGSPYGYTF
>TRBV27|TRBJ2-5
CASQPAGEPGETQYF
>TRBV6-2/TRBV6-3|TRBJ2-7
CASSGLLAGLYEQYF
>TRBV4-1|TRBJ2-7
CASSQASGGRIYEQYF
>TRBV12-3/TRBV12-4|TRBJ1-4
CASSRGGFQGEKLFF
>TRBV4-1|TRBJ1-1
CASSQGEDRMYTEAFF